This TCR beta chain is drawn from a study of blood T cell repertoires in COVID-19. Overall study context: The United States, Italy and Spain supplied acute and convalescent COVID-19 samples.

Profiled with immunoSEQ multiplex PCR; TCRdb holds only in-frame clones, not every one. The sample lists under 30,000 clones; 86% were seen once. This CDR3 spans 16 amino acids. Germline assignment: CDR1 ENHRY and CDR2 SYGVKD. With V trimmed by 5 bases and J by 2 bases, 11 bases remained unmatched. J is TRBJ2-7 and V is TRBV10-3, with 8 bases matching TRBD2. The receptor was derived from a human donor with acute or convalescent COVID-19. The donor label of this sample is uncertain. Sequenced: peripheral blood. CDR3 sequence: CAISPLPGLGAYEQYF. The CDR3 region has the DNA TGTGCCATCAGTCCCCTCCCGGGACTAGGGGCCTACGAGCAGTACTTC.